The clone carrying this TCR beta chain was picked up a small number of times. As yet, its antigen is unknown. The source of the sample is a study of cytomegalovirus exposure and HLA in healthy donors. Primers included in the PCR were 60 Vbeta and 13 Jbeta primers. Some clones are missing from TCRdb's copy, which holds only in-frame ones; the method was immunoSEQ multiplex PCR. Here the sample spans under 130,000 clones, 13% to 15% being singletons. Findings and limits, study-wide: Specific recognition of CMV antigens was confirmed in vitro for a few chains (all CMV-associated). Some V segments, TRBV6-2 and TRBV6-3 among them, were indistinguishable and were therefore excluded. The investigators catalogued 160 or so TCR beta chains as cytomegalovirus-associated. Versus the approximately 700-donor mean, an Asian-associated ancestry cluster reportedly showed fewer N-insertions in a later analysis.

Deletions cut 2 bases from V and 0 bases from J, with 4 bases between. The germline V gene has CDR1 SGHNT and CDR2 YENEEA. CDR3 size: 14 residues. Sequenced: PBMCs. The V and J genes are TRBV11-3 and TRBJ2-2, with no clear D. This sequence originates from a female donor in good health and CMV-seronegative. Here the CDR3 reads CASSLTPNTGELFF. The CDR3 DNA reads TGTGCCAGCAGCTTAACACCGAACACCGGGGAGCTGTTTTTT.